The T cell receptor beta chain described here comes from a study of cytomegalovirus exposure and HLA in healthy donors. Across the study: Among the approximately 430 donors who were genotyped, roughly 85% fell in the genetic ancestry cluster that is associated with self-reported Caucasian donors.

Study-wide points: Among donors in an Asian-associated ancestry cluster, a later analysis reportedly found fewer N-insertions than the roughly 700-donor mean. High sensitivity and specificity were reportedly achieved when the classifier diagnosed cytomegalovirus status.

Likely unrecorded immune exposures existed in these nominally healthy donors. As to this clone: Its antigen is still unknown. Compared with germline, one end of the junction differs, possibly owing to a read error. The sample carries other DNA sequences with the same CDR3.

The PCR contained 60 Vbeta and 13 Jbeta primers. Profiling relied on immunoSEQ multiplex PCR, and the TCRdb table lists in-frame clones only, not all of them. The sample includes around 150,000 clones, roughly 80% of them seen just once. The length of the CDR3 is 14 residues. Germline V gives CDR1 SGHKS, CDR2 YYEKEE (reference sequence). The chain is built from TRBV5-5 and TRBJ2-7, with TRBD1 matching over 7 bases. The source of this sequence is a woman between 40 and 55 years old in good health and CMV-seropositive. Sequencing input: PBMCs. The CDR3 region is CASSPRQGFDEQYF. The CDR3 nucleotides read TGCGCCAGCAGCCCGAGACAGGGTTTCGACGAGCAGTACTTC.